A single sample is the source of the 32 T cell receptor beta chains below, sequenced in a study of TIL therapy for anti-PD-1-resistant metastatic lung cancer. Sequencing used immunoSEQ v3. Sequencing used immunoSEQ multiplex PCR; TCRdb keeps in-frame clones, though not all of them. The table includes approximately 45,000 clones, 79% detected once. Indicated time point: pre-treatment sample, taken before nivolumab and TIL therapy. The sequences come from blood, collected at baseline. All receptors derive from a man aged 65-85 years with non-small cell lung cancer.

The chain links TRBV27 to TRBJ2-3, with 11 bases identical to TRBD2. In germline, CDR1 is MNHEY, CDR2 SMNVEV (reference sequence). The ends lost 5 bases at V and 0 bases at J; junction bases unmatched: 1. The CDR3 covers 15 residues. Written as DNA, the CDR3 is TGTGCCAGCAGTCGGACTAGCGGGAGCACAGATACGCAGTATTTT. Its translation is CASSRTSGSTDTQYF.

This sequence joins TRBV7-3 and TRBJ2-1, with TRBD1 matching over 7 bases. Germline CDR1 reads SGHTA; CDR2 reads FQGTGA. Trimming removed 5 bases from V and 7 bases from J; junction bases left unmatched: 5. The CDR3 covers 13 residues. For the CDR3, the DNA is TGTGCCAGCAGCCCATCAGGGGGAAATGAGCAGTTCTTC. It codes for CASSPSGGNEQFF.

This chain uses TRBV5-6 with TRBJ2-5, with 10 positions matching TRBD1. Per the germline V gene, CDR1 is SGHDT and CDR2 is YYEEEE. Trimming at V came to 6 bases and at J to 5 bases, leaving 10 bases not matched to a gene. The CDR3 runs to 15 residues. The CDR3: CASTETGGRGETQYF. For the CDR3, the DNA is TGTGCCAGCACCGAGACAGGGGGCAGAGGGGAGACCCAGTACTTC.

The gene calls are TRBV27 and TRBJ2-3; D gene unclear. The CDR3 totals 13 residues. Trimming stripped 0 bases from V and 4 bases from J, with 5 bases between. Germline values: CDR1 MNHEY, CDR2 SMNVEV (reference sequence). The CDR3 nucleotides are TGTGCCAGCAGTTTATCCTTTTCAGATACGCAGTATTTT. Protein sequence: CASSLSFSDTQYF.

This chain uses TRBV19 with TRBJ2-7; D unresolved. The CDR3 consists of 15 residues. V gave up 3 bases and J gave up 2 bases, with 14 bases separating them. The germline V gene encodes CDR1 LNHDA and CDR2 SQIVND (reference sequence). The CDR3 bases are TGTGCCAGTAGTATTAACGAGCTTGGGACCTACGAGCAGTACTTC. It specifies CASSINELGTYEQYF.

The rearrangement joins TRBV9 to TRBJ1-3; tentatively, D is TRBD1 (6 bases). Germline CDR1 is SGDLS and CDR2 is YYNGEE. This CDR3 has 16 residues. V was trimmed by 0 bases and J by 4 bases, leaving 14 bases between them. In DNA form, the CDR3 reads TGTGCCAGCAGCGTAGGGTTCCAGGGGCCGGGAAACACCATATATTTT. Translating it yields CASSVGFQGPGNTIYF.

This clone has a single count. CDR3 residues: CASSEVTNSPLHF. Written as DNA, the CDR3 is TGTGCCAGCAGTGAAGTCACGAATTCACCCCTCCACTTT. The V call is TRBV6-1, the J call TRBJ1-6; D is uncertain. Looked up from germline, CDR1 is MNHNS and CDR2 is SASEGT. The CDR3 has 13 amino acids. V was cut by 1 base and J by 7 bases, with 5 bases left in between.

This clone was recorded once. The J gene is TRBJ2-2, the V gene TRBV13; TRBD2 agrees at 8 bases. CDR3 length equals 16 residues. Per the germline V gene, CDR1 is PRHDT and CDR2 is FYEKMQ (reference sequence). The trim removed 0 bases at V and 3 bases at J, leaving 3 bases unmatched. The chain's CDR3 is CASSLGTGLDTGELFF. CDR3 sequence (DNA): TGTGCCAGCAGCTTAGGTACGGGACTAGACACCGGGGAGCTGTTTTTT.

The chain employs TRBV28 and TRBJ1-5, with TRBD1 identical over 7 bases. Germline V gene lookup returns CDR1 MDHEN and CDR2 SYDVKM. Trimming took 5 bases from V and 3 from J; bases not matched to a gene: 7. The CDR3 loop spans 15 amino acids. CDR3 bases: TGTGCCAGCAGTCCAGGGGACAGCCCCAATCAGCCCCAGCATTTT. The encoded protein is CASSPGDSPNQPQHF.

This chain uses TRBV5-1 with TRBJ2-1; D is ambiguous. In germline, CDR1 is SGHRS, CDR2 YFSETQ. This CDR3 comprises 13 residues. Trimming removed 1 base at V and 5 bases at J, with 7 bases between. The CDR3 protein is CASSLRPNNEQFF. DNA for the CDR3: TGCGCCAGCAGCTTGAGACCTAACAATGAGCAGTTCTTC.

The chain joins TRBV5-1 to TRBJ2-4; 12 bases map to TRBD2. Unmatched junction bases numbered 4, after V lost 3 bases and J lost 0 bases. Germline lookup yields CDR1 SGHRS and CDR2 YFSETQ. CDR3 length: 17 residues. CDR3 DNA sequence: TGCGCCAGCAGCTCCCGGACTAGCGGGGAAGCCAAAAACATTCAGTACTTC. Translated, it gives CASSSRTSGEAKNIQYF.

The chain has TRBV27 and TRBJ2-3, with D possibly matching TRBD2 (5 bases). The CDR3 extends over 13 amino acids. V dropped 5 bases and J dropped 8 bases, with 14 bases sitting between them. The germline V gene has CDR1 MNHEY and CDR2 SMNVEV (reference sequence). This CDR3 reads CASSPPIGGTQYF. The CDR3 DNA reads as TGTGCCAGCAGTCCCCCTATAGGAGGTACGCAGTATTTT.

The CDR3: CSASAKETQYF. The CDR3 DNA is TGCAGTGCTAGCGCGAAAGAGACCCAGTACTTC. This sequence joins TRBV20-1 and TRBJ2-5; D remains ambiguous. V was trimmed by 3 bases and J by 3 bases, leaving 5 bases between them. Germline CDR1 reads DFQATT; CDR2 reads SNEGSKA (reference sequence). The CDR3 consists of 11 residues.

CDR3 sequence: CASSLVGARYNEQFF. As DNA, the CDR3 is TGTGCCAGCAGCTTAGTAGGGGCCAGGTACAATGAGCAGTTCTTC. The rearrangement uses TRBV7-2 and TRBJ2-1; a weak D match, TRBD1 (5 bases). The CDR3 runs 15 residues. In germline, CDR1 is SGHTA, CDR2 FQGNSA. V lost 1 base and J lost 4, with 11 bases in between.

CDR3 DNA sequence: TGTGCCAGCAGCTTTCCAGGACCAGATACGCAGTATTTT. Amino acids: CASSFPGPDTQYF. The chain is built from TRBV7-6 and TRBJ2-3; D gene ambiguous. Germline loops: CDR1 SGHVS, CDR2 FNYEAQ. CDR3 length equals 13 residues. Trimming took off 3 bases at V and 4 bases at J, with 8 bases between the two ends. Together with reference TRBV7-6 and TRBJ2-3, the CDR3 gives the full variable domain: GAGVSQSPRYKVTKRGQDVALRCDPISGHVSLYWYRQALGQGPEFLTYFNYEAQQDKSGLPNDRFSAERPEGSISTLTIQRTEQRDSAMYRCASSFPGPDTQYFGPGTRLTVL.

The CDR3 loop is CASSLPGQGGLYGYTF. The CDR3 region has the DNA TGTGCCAGCAGCCTCCCAGGACAGGGGGGATTATATGGCTACACCTTC. The chain employs TRBV28 and TRBJ1-2; 10 positions match TRBD1. The V gene end was trimmed by 6 bases and the J gene end by 5 bases; junction bases not matched to a gene: 12. The CDR3 spans 16 residues. Germline CDR1 MDHEN, CDR2 SYDVKM.

The rearrangement joins TRBV4-1 to TRBJ2-5; no firm D call. Trimming stripped 1 base from V and 2 bases from J, with 14 bases between. This CDR3 is 16 amino acids long. Germline values: CDR1 MGHRA, CDR2 YSYEKL. DNA for the CDR3: TGCGCCAGCAGCCAAGTCTCGGGCAGCCTTCAAGAGACCCAGTACTTC. Translation gives CASSQVSGSLQETQYF.

This clone has only one observation. The chain is built from TRBV7-9 and TRBJ1-5; TRBD1 agrees at 7 bases. V gave up 0 bases and J gave up 3 bases; unmatched junction bases: 2. Looked up from germline, CDR1 is SEHNR and CDR2 is FQNEAQ (reference sequence). The CDR3 has 15 amino acids. In DNA, the CDR3 is TGTGCCAGCAGCTTAGCGGGACAGTACAATCAGCCCCAGCATTTT. Amino acid sequence: CASSLAGQYNQPQHF.

The chain combines TRBV7-3 with TRBJ1-1; weak D call: TRBD1 (5 bases). Trimming pared 4 bases from V and 5 bases from J, leaving 20 bases between. This CDR3 has 16 amino acids. Germline V gene sequence: CDR1 SGHTA, CDR2 FQGTGA. CDR3 amino acids: CASSSQLGMGGTEAFF. In DNA, the CDR3 is TGTGCCAGCAGCTCACAACTCGGCATGGGGGGGACTGAAGCTTTCTTT.

The chain couples TRBV6-1 to TRBJ2-1; tentatively, D is TRBD2 (5 bases). The V end lost 6 bases, the J end lost 4 bases, and 13 bases lay between the germline ends. The CDR3 runs to 14 residues. CDR1 and CDR2 from the germline V gene are MNHNS and SASEGT. Written as DNA, the CDR3 is TGTGCCAGCAGAGACTACATCGCTTACAATGAGCAGTTCTTC. It is translated as CASRDYIAYNEQFF.

V and J are TRBV7-8 and TRBJ2-7; possible D gene TRBD1, 5 bases. In germline, CDR1 is SGHVS, CDR2 FQNEAQ. The CDR3 totals 14 residues. Trimming pared 0 bases from V and 3 bases from J, leaving 9 bases between. CDR3 nucleotides: TGTGCCAGCAGCTTAGCCAGGGCCCACTACGAGCAGTACTTC. This encodes CASSLARAHYEQYF.

CDR3 loop: CASSLEAGGSYNEQFF. As DNA, the CDR3 is TGCGCCAGCAGCTTGGAAGCGGGAGGAAGCTACAATGAGCAGTTCTTC. The chain couples TRBV5-1 to TRBJ2-1; TRBD2 aligns across 9 bases. The CDR3 runs to 16 residues. CDR1 and CDR2 from the germline V gene are SGHRS and YFSETQ. The junction had 4 bases not matched to a gene; V was cut back by 0 bases and J by 3 bases.

The gene calls are TRBV11-3 and TRBJ1-3; D possibly corresponds to TRBD1 (6 bases). This CDR3 region has 16 residues. V lost 5 bases and J lost 0, with 14 bases in between. CDR1 and CDR2 (germline): SGHNT, YENEEA. The CDR3: CASSLGTTSSGNTIYF. CDR3 sequence (DNA): TGTGCCAGCAGCCTAGGGACAACGAGCTCTGGAAACACCATATATTTT.

This clone was counted a single time. V and J are TRBV27 and TRBJ2-7, with 11 bases aligning to TRBD1. The junction had 7 bases not matched to a gene; V was cut back by 2 bases and J by 7 bases. CDR1 MNHEY and CDR2 SMNVEV come from the germline V gene (reference sequence). The CDR3 runs to 15 residues. The CDR3, as DNA: TGTGCCAGCAGTTTAGCTGGACAGGGGGCCGGAGAGCAGTACTTC. This codes for CASSLAGQGAGEQYF.

V usage is TRBV29-1 and J usage is TRBJ2-1; D tentatively fits TRBD1 or TRBD2 (5 bases each). The germline gives CDR1 SQVTM, CDR2 ANQGSEA. The CDR3 runs to 13 residues. Trimming cost V 4 bases and J 6 bases, with 13 bases left between them. CDR3 sequence reads: CSVATRGGNEQFF. As DNA, the CDR3 is TGCAGCGTTGCTACTAGGGGCGGCAATGAGCAGTTCTTC.

The chain links TRBV19 to TRBJ2-7, with no clear D. The CDR3 is 13 residues long. The germline V gene encodes CDR1 LNHDA and CDR2 SQIVND (reference sequence). The V gene lost 2 bases and the J gene lost 6 bases, with 11 bases spanning the gap. DNA for the CDR3: TGTGCCAGTAGTATACTCGACGAGTGCGAGCAGTACTTC. It specifies CASSILDECEQYF.

This sequence joins TRBV5-8 and TRBJ2-2, with TRBD1 as a possible D gene (6 bases). The V end lost 5 bases, the J end lost 3 bases, and 17 bases lay between the germline ends. This CDR3 has 16 amino acids. Germline V gene lookup returns CDR1 SGHTS and CDR2 YDEGEE. CDR3 sequence reads: CASSDFGQIYTGELFF. DNA for the CDR3: TGTGCCAGCAGTGACTTTGGACAGATCTACACCGGGGAGCTGTTTTTT.

The chain couples TRBV7-2 to TRBJ1-6, with 7 bases matching TRBD1. The V segment lost 7 bases and the J segment 7 bases; nucleotides outside the gene matches: 10. The germline V gene encodes CDR1 SGHTA and CDR2 FQGNSA. The CDR3 is 15 amino acids. The CDR3 is CASTLRGQTNSPLHF. The CDR3 nucleotides read TGTGCCAGCACCCTCAGGGGACAGACCAATTCACCCCTCCACTTT.

The V call is TRBV19, the J call TRBJ2-2, with 7 nucleotides matching TRBD1. Germline CDR1 LNHDA, CDR2 SQIVND (reference sequence). The V gene end was trimmed by 7 bases and the J gene end by 0 bases; junction bases not matched to a gene: 11. CDR3 length equals 17 residues. CDR3 sequence (DNA): TGTGCCAGTACCGACCGGACAGGTAGAACGAACACCGGGGAGCTGTTTTTT. Translating gives CASTDRTGRTNTGELFF. The full variable domain, rest sourced from reference TRBV19 and TRBJ2-2, is DGGITQSPKYLFRKEGQNVTLSCEQNLNHDAMYWYRQDPGQGLRLIYYSQIVNDFQKGDIAEGYSVSREKKESFPLTVTSAQKNPTAFYLCASTDRTGRTNTGELFFGEGSRLTVL.

The chain combines TRBV5-5 with TRBJ2-1; D not resolved. The CDR3 runs to 14 residues. V dropped 0 bases and J dropped 3 bases, with 7 bases sitting between them. Germline CDR1 reads SGHKS; CDR2 reads YYEKEE (reference sequence). CDR3 nucleotides: TGTGCCAGCAGCTTGGGTCAGCACTACAATGAGCAGTTCTTC. As protein: CASSLGQHYNEQFF.

The count of this clone is one. The chain combines TRBV2 with TRBJ2-1; D assignment may be TRBD1 or TRBD2 (5 bases each). Trimming shortened V by 6 bases and J by 1 base, and 7 bases separated the two germline ends. The CDR3 length is 13 residues. Germline V CDR1 and CDR2: SNHLY, FYNNEI. For the CDR3, the DNA is TGTGCCAGCAGGGGGGTATCCTACAATGAGCAGTTCTTC. Its protein product is CASRGVSYNEQFF.

The rearrangement links TRBV6-5 to TRBJ2-4; TRBD1 agrees at 8 bases. Germline values: CDR1 MNHEY, CDR2 SVGAGI. The CDR3 extends over 15 amino acids. The V segment lost 6 bases and the J segment 4 bases; nucleotides outside the gene matches: 8. CDR3 sequence reads: CASSADGTGKNIQYF. In nucleotides, the CDR3 is TGTGCCAGCAGCGCCGACGGGACAGGAAAAAACATTCAGTACTTC.